This T cell receptor (beta chain) is from a study of blood T cell repertoires in COVID-19 (dated by TCRdb to about 2020). Broadly, across the study: Samples covering the acute and convalescent phases of COVID-19 were provided by collaborators in the United States, Italy and Spain. The sample metadata nearly always contained a de-identified subject ID, COVID-19 status, age in years and sex. HLA class I and class II types, where available, came from metadata supplied by the sample provider rather than from assay-based typing. The samples were drawn from two sources: the first 160 participants of the ongoing ImmuneRACE study, and fewer than 1,500 subjects contributed by 6 global collaborators. The prospective study material was composed of cDNA or gDNA derived from T cells, B-cell-depleted T cells, or PBMCs. The repertoires were released in a freely available public database meant as a resource for research on the immune response to SARS-CoV-2. Deeply sampled blood TCRbeta repertoires from subjects exposed to, actively infected with, or recovered from COVID-19 were included in the dataset. Paper-wide results and their limitations: The quantity of clinical and demographic metadata differed by source and by participant and was supplied without curation.

In the prospective study, participants were 18 to 89 years old, resided in around 25 geographic areas of the United States, and were enrolled through a virtual design. Cohort assignment in the prospective study relied on participant-reported clinical history from a screening survey and a study questionnaire. ImmuneRACE Cohort 3 recovered participants were defined by two consecutive negative NP/OP PCR tests, healthcare professional clearance, or symptom resolution. In the prospective study, whole blood, serum and a nasopharyngeal or oropharyngeal swab were collected from each participant by mobile phlebotomists. Additional blood draws and questionnaires over an approximately two-month period could optionally be provided by prospective study participants. Blood samples from the prospective study were shipped frozen or at room temperature prior to DNA extraction. As concerns this clone: It has no known antigen specificity. Base qualities are not recorded, but no much larger clone differs from it by a single base.

The CDR3 covers 16 residues, taking in both the cysteine and the phenylalanine. The only DNA kept is the CDR3, 48 bases in frame from the first base. CDR1 and CDR2 are drawn from the germline V gene (reference sequence): SGHNT, YYREEE. V is trimmed back by 5 bases and J by 2 bases, and the junction contains 5 bases that no gene match accounts for. The immunoSEQ Assay, a bias-controlled multiplex PCR, was used to amplify TCRbeta CDR3 regions from genomic DNA. The original pipeline was this. The number of nucleated cells in each sample was estimated from the amplification of reference gene primers within the assay. To quantify the absolute abundance of each unique TCRbeta CDR3 rearrangement, sequence reads were collapsed and filtered. For each sample, productive Simpson clonality was calculated as the square root of Simpson's diversity index over productive rearrangements. TCRdb carries this immuneACCESS record with in-frame sequences only. Its versions omit some clonotypes, under half of them owing to an unresolved V gene in the studies checked, with the rest unexplained. The DNA was the basis for D and trimming; V, J and clone size are from that table. The sample table contains about 220,000 clones; only one count was recorded for about 87% of them. Under 3% of the sample goes to the ten largest clones.

The TCR originated in a woman aged 25 to 45 who had recovered from COVID-19. The V gene is TRBV5-4 and the J gene is TRBJ2-2; 11 of the junction bases match TRBD2. Input material: PBMCs or T cells enriched from blood (not recorded which). The sequenced DNA is TGTGCCAGCAGAACCGGGACTAGCGGAAACACCGGGGAGCTGTTTTTT. It translates as CASRTGTSGNTGELFF.